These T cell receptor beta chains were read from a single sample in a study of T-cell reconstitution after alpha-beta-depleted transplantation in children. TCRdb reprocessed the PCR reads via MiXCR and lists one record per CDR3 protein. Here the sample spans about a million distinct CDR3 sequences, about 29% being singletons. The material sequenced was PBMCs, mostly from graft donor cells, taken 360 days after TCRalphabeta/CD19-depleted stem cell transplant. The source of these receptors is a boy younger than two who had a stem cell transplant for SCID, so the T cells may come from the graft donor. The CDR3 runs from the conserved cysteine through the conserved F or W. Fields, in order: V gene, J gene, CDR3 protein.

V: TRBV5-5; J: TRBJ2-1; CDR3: CASIRDPLAYNEQFF
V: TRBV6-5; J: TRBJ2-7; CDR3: CASSYSSLVAYEQYF
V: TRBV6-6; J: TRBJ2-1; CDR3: CASHDRVEQFF
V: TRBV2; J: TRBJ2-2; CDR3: CASSPLLAGGPGTGELFF
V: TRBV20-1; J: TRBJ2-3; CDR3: CSAPKRDTLANTQYF
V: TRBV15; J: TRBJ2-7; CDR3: CATSKGTQGEQYF
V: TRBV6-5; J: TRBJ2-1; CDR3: CASSYERKQFF
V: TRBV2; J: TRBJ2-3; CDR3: CASSGDSLSTDTQYF
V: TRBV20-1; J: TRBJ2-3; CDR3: CSAKTSGGPRPGTDTQYF
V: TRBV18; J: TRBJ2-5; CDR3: CASSRTHIQETQYF
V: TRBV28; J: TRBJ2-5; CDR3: CASSFPTGIQETQYF
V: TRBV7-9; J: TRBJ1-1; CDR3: CASSPKRVGTEAFF
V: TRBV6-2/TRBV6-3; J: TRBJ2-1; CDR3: CASSTGLAGVEQFF
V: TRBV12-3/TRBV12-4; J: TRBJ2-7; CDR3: CASSRGQGASYEQYF
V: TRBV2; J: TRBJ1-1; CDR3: CASRPTGEGTEAFF
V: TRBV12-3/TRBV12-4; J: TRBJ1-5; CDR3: CASTKDRTHNQPQHF
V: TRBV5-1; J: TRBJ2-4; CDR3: CASSLDRGWAKNIQYF
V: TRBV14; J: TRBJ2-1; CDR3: CASSQNPPRLAHFNEQFF
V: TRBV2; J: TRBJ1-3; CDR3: CARGSSGNTIYF
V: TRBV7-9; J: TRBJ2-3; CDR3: CASSALAGGADTQYF
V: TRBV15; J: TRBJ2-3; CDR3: CATSRDLEGSTDTQYF
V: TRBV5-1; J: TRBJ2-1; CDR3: CASSLDAGIYNEQFF
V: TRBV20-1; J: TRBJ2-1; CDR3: CSARDPAGADEQFF
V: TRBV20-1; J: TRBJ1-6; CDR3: CSARKTGRGPLHF
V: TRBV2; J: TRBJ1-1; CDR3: CASIPITTGYFTEAFF
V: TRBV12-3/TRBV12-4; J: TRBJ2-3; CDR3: CASSLAGPYTDTQYF
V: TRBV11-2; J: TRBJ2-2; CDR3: CASSERHTGELFF
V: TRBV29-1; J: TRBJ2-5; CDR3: CSGTGVPETQYF
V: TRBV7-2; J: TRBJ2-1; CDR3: CASSLLPLAAKYNEQFF
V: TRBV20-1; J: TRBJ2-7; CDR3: CSAESGQASYEQYF
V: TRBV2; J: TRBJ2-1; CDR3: CASSGGYNEQFF
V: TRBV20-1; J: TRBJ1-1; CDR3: CSASSGLNTEAFF
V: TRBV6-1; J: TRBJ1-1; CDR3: CASTISNPGTGQEAFF
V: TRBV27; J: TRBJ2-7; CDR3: CASSIGGGTYEQYF
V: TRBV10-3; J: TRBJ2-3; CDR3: CAISPRLAGGVSDTQYF
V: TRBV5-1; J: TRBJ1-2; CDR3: CASSRGLYGYTF
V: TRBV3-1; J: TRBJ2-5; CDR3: CASSQETPSGVGETQYF
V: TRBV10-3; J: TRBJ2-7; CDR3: CAISDPKRQGTSSYEQYF
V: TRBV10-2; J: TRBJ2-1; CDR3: CASTSGGVYNEQFF
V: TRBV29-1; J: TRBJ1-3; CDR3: CSVQSSGNTIYF
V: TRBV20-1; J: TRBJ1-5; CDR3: CSASKGSEPQHF
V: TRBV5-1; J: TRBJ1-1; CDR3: CASSLRDRQNTEAFF
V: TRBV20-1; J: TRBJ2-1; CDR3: CSAGARAVPSYNEQFF
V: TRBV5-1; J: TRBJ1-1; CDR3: CASSLTGFGTEAFF
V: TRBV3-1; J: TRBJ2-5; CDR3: CASSQDRVGETQYF
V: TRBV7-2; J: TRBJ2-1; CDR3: CASSLDASEQFF
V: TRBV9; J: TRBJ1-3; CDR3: CASSGTVLSGNTIYF
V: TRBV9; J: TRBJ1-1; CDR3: CASNLGGGIGEAFF
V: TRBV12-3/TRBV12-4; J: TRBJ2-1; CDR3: CASKGLAGGLNEQFF
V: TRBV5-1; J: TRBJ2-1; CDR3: CASSLVAAGPGNEQFF
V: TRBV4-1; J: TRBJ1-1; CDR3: CASSQDRRGWMNTEAFF
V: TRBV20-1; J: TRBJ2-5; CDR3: CSAHARRGETQYF
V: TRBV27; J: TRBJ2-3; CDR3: CASRALLWDRIRDTDTQYF
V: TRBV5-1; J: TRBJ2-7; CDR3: CASSLVGPQGNYEQYF
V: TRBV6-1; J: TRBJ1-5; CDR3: CASADRGRVDQPQHF